This T cell receptor beta chain was identified during a study of T cell responses to AZD1222 COVID-19 vaccine. Worth noting for this clone: Its target is not known.

Per the germline V gene, CDR1 is SGHAT and CDR2 is FQNNGV. V was pared by 6 bases and J by 8 bases, with 13 bases between. The CDR3 has 13 residues. General study results and limits: The number of AZD1222 recipients seropositive at baseline was only five to seven. Receipt of two AZD1222 doses was followed by a rise in Spike-specific TCR breadth and depth. No day 14 peak samples; only post-peak repertoires were characterized. Clonal diversity may have been underestimated in mostly white British donors.

Profiled with immunoSEQ multiplex PCR; TCRdb holds only in-frame clones, not every one. The data contain 84,000 or so clones, approximately 90% of them singletons. The chain carries TRBV11-2 and TRBJ2-2; possibly TRBD1 or TRBD2 for D (5 bases each). Specimen: peripheral blood, collected on day 0 of AZD1222 vaccination. The TCR comes from an adult in good health. For the CDR3, the DNA is TGTGCCAGCAGACCTGGGGGAAGTGGGGAGCTGTTTTTT. Its protein product is CASRPGGSGELFF.